The T cell receptor (beta chain) described here comes from a study of blood T cell repertoires in COVID-19. V was pared by 4 bases and J by 0 bases, with 5 bases between. The CDR3 runs 14 residues. CDR1 and CDR2 from the germline V gene are SGHRS and YFSETQ. Profiling relied on immunoSEQ multiplex PCR, and the TCRdb table lists in-frame clones only, not all of them. Here the sample spans roughly 130,000 clones, roughly four fifths being singletons. The sequenced material came from peripheral blood. The clonotype was recovered from a man older than 75 with acute or convalescent COVID-19. The J gene is TRBJ1-6, the V gene TRBV5-1, with D hard to call. CDR3 residues: CASSAGSYNSPLHF. The CDR3 DNA reads TGCGCCAGCAGCGCCGGCTCCTATAATTCACCCCTCCACTTT.